This T cell receptor (beta chain) was sequenced during a study of blood T cell repertoires in COVID-19. Overall study: Material from acute and convalescent COVID-19 was sourced from the United States, Italy and Spain. The analysed material was cDNA or gDNA that came from T cells, B-cell-depleted T cells, or PBMCs.

Germline V lookup: CDR1 SGHNT, CDR2 YYREEE (reference sequence). Trimming took 3 bases from V and 1 from J; bases not matched to a gene: 6. CDR3 length: 15 residues. Authors' methods: Using reference gene primer amplification, nucleated cell counts were estimated. The data were produced by immunoSEQ multiplex PCR, yet TCRdb's version contains in-frame clones alone and is incomplete. The V and J calls and clone size come from that table; D and trimming were worked out from the DNA. The data hold around 170,000 clones, with about 82% observed a single time. Sequencing was carried out using peripheral blood. This receptor was identified in a man aged 50 or older with active or convalescent COVID-19. The gene calls are TRBV5-4 and TRBJ2-5, with 7 bases lining up with TRBD1. CDR3 amino acids: CASSSRDSLQETQYF. The CDR3 DNA follows: TGTGCCAGCAGCTCCCGGGACAGCCTCCAAGAGACCCAGTACTTC.